This entry lists 18 T cell receptor beta chains sequenced from one sample in a study of T cells in Graves' hyperthyroidism and ophthalmopathy. The TCR beta CDR3 regions underwent amplification using RNA transcripts as the source. The TCR CDR3 first-round RT-PCR relied on the HTBI primer set. TCRdb re-derived calls from the multiplex PCR reads in MiXCR, one entry per CDR3 protein. Among hundreds of thousands of distinct CDR3 sequences listed, about 14% were seen once. The sample consisted of blood. The receptors were sampled from a woman aged 25-40 years with Graves' hyperthyroidism that later progressed to Graves' ophthalmopathy.

The rearrangement uses TRBV6-5 and TRBJ2-1; 14 bases match TRBD2. Germline V gene data show CDR1 as MNHEY and CDR2 as SVGAGI. This CDR3 region has 18 residues. V was pared by 4 bases and J by 0 bases, with 5 bases of the junction left unmatched. The CDR3 nucleotides are TGTGCCAGCAGTTGGACTAGCGGGAGGTCCCTCTCCTACAATGAGCAGTTCTTC. Protein: CASSWTSGRSLSYNEQFF.

This clonotype was seen repeatedly, ten times or more. This chain joins TRBV20-1 and TRBJ2-1; TRBD2 aligns across 7 bases. The junction had 8 bases not matched to a gene; V was cut back by 3 bases and J by 6 bases. The CDR3 consists of 14 residues. CDR1 is DFQATT, CDR2 SNEGSKA, per germline (reference sequence). Here the CDR3 reads CSASSREKINEQFF. The DNA for the CDR3 is TGCAGTGCTAGTTCGCGGGAGAAGATCAATGAGCAGTTCTTC.

Many counts were recorded for this clonotype. This rearrangement joins TRBV2 to TRBJ1-5; D not resolved. V was clipped by 2 bases and J by 12 bases, with 14 bases between them. Per the germline V gene, CDR1 is SNHLY and CDR2 is FYNNEI. This CDR3 has 13 residues. CDR3 DNA sequence: TGTGCCAGCAGTGAACTTGTGGGATTCCGCCAGCATTTT. Residues: CASSELVGFRQHF. Variable domain in full (rest from reference TRBV2 and TRBJ1-5): EPEVTQTPSHQVTQMGQEVILRCVPISNHLYFYWYRQILGQKVEFLVSFYNNEISEKSEIFDDQFSVERPDGSNFTLKIRSTKLEDSAMYFCASSELVGFRQHFGDGTRLSIL.

This clonotype was recorded at least ten times. The V and J genes are TRBV7-2 and TRBJ2-2, with 10 bases identical to TRBD2. The CDR3 runs to 17 residues. The V segment lost 0 bases and the J segment 5 bases; nucleotides outside the gene matches: 6. Germline V gives CDR1 SGHTA, CDR2 FQGNSA. The CDR3 loop reads CASSLAPSGGLTGELFF. DNA of the CDR3: TGTGCCAGCAGCTTAGCCCCTAGCGGGGGTTTAACCGGGGAGCTGTTTTTT.

The gene calls are TRBV6-5 and TRBJ2-3; 13 positions match TRBD2. This CDR3 has 16 amino acids. Germline V gene data show CDR1 as MNHEY and CDR2 as SVGAGI. Germline trimming cut 5 bases from V and 7 bases from J; bases unmatched to any gene: 9. The CDR3 nucleotides are TGTGCCAGCAGTACTAGGACTAGCGGGAGCGTATATACGCAGTATTTT. Translating gives CASSTRTSGSVYTQYF.

This clonotype was found a few times. The rearrangement uses TRBV7-3 and TRBJ2-2; the D gene is possibly TRBD1 (5 bases). V dropped 5 bases and J dropped 2 bases, with 18 bases sitting between them. CDR1 SGHTA and CDR2 FQGTGA come from the germline V gene. The CDR3 has 17 residues. CDR3 amino acids: CASSPDGASLNTGELFF. CDR3 nucleotide sequence: TGTGCCAGCAGCCCCGATGGGGCCAGTCTAAACACCGGGGAGCTGTTTTTT.

This clonotype was seen ten or more times. V usage is TRBV19 and J usage is TRBJ2-2; 8 nucleotides agree with TRBD2. Germline values: CDR1 LNHDA, CDR2 SQIVND (reference sequence). CDR3 size: 15 residues. Trimming removed 3 bases from V and 5 bases from J; junction bases left unmatched: 5. The CDR3 reads CASSIPGRDTGELFF. DNA for the CDR3: TGTGCCAGTAGTATTCCCGGGAGGGATACCGGGGAGCTGTTTTTT.

This clonotype appeared a few times. This may stem from a read error, because a much larger clone lies one nucleotide away. The CDR3 nucleotides are TGTGCCTGGAGTCGCACAGATACGCAGTATTTT. Translation: CAWSRTDTQYF. The gene calls are TRBV30 and TRBJ2-3; no reliable D call. The V end lost 2 bases, the J end lost 1 base, and 1 base lay between the germline ends. This CDR3 has 11 residues. CDR1 GTSNPN and CDR2 SVGIG come from the germline V gene (reference sequence).

This chain uses TRBV4-1 with TRBJ2-1; 7 bases match TRBD2. Unmatched junction bases numbered 5, after V lost 0 bases and J lost 9 bases. Germline-derived CDR1 and CDR2 are MGHRA and YSYEKL. CDR3 length: 14 amino acids. In nucleotides, the CDR3 is TGCGCCAGCAGCCAAGAGGGAACGGGAGGTGAGCAGTTCTTC. This encodes CASSQEGTGGEQFF.

There are many counts of this clonotype. The chain's CDR3 is CAFTSGTGNEKLFF. The DNA for the CDR3 is TGTGCCTTTACATCCGGGACAGGGAATGAAAAACTGTTTTTT. This chain links TRBV30 with TRBJ1-4; 9 bases line up with TRBD1. The ends lost 7 bases at V and 5 bases at J; junction bases unmatched: 8. From germline, CDR1 is GTSNPN and CDR2 SVGIG (reference sequence). CDR3 length equals 14 residues.

The gene calls are TRBV7-3 and TRBJ2-7; 11 nucleotides line up with TRBD2. V lost 8 bases, J lost 4 bases, and 4 bases stayed unmatched. CDR3 length: 13 residues. Germline V CDR1 and CDR2: SGHTA, FQGTGA. DNA of the CDR3: TGTGCCAGCGAGACTAGCGGGATTTACGAGCAGTACTTC. Amino acids: CASETSGIYEQYF.

Concerning this clonotype itself: A much larger clone lies a single base off, so this may be a read error. V is TRBV28 and J is TRBJ2-1; unclear D gene. This CDR3 region has 12 residues. Trimming shortened V by 6 bases and J by 4 bases, and 7 bases separated the two germline ends. The V gene's germline CDR1 is MDHEN and CDR2 SYDVKM. The CDR3 here is CASRSDYNEQFF. As DNA, the CDR3 is TGTGCCAGCAGGTCCGATTACAATGAGCAGTTCTTC.

This clonotype has just a few counts. This chain connects TRBV30 to TRBJ2-3, with 10 bases fitting TRBD1. The CDR3 is made up of 13 amino acids. V dropped 5 bases and J dropped 1; count of bases not matched to a gene: 0. Germline V lookup: CDR1 GTSNPN, CDR2 SVGIG (reference sequence). For the CDR3, the DNA is TGTGCCTGGGGACAGGGGGGCACAGATACGCAGTATTTT. It codes for CAWGQGGTDTQYF.

This clonotype turned up a few times. The genes are TRBV20-1 and TRBJ1-6, with 7 positions matching TRBD1. V lost 1 base to trimming and J lost 8 bases; unmatched junction nucleotides: 5. This CDR3 region has 14 residues. CDR1 is DFQATT and CDR2 is SNEGSKA in the germline V gene (reference sequence). CDR3 amino acids: CSARARQGYSPLHF. The CDR3 coding sequence is TGCAGTGCTAGAGCGAGACAGGGCTATTCACCCCTCCACTTT.

The V call is TRBV4-1, the J call TRBJ1-1, with 7 bases identical to TRBD1. Trimming removed 6 bases from V and 6 bases from J; junction bases left unmatched: 4. From germline, CDR1 is MGHRA and CDR2 YSYEKL. The length of the CDR3 is 12 residues. The CDR3 region is CASRRGTAEAFF. For the CDR3, the DNA is TGCGCCAGCAGACGCGGGACAGCTGAAGCTTTCTTT.

The table lists this clonotype with many counts. The DNA for the CDR3 is TGTGCCACCAGTGATTTTCAGGGGATAGAGGGGCAGTACTTC. Translated: CATSDFQGIEGQYF. This rearrangement joins TRBV24-1 to TRBJ2-7; a possible D gene is TRBD1 (6 bases). Between the trimmed V and J ends, which lost 1 base and 9 bases, there was a span of 15 bases. Germline assignment: CDR1 KGHDR and CDR2 SFDVKD. The CDR3 has 14 amino acids.

Many counts were recorded for this clonotype. This chain joins TRBV27 and TRBJ2-7, with 10 bases that match TRBD1. The CDR3 extends over 17 amino acids. Per germline, CDR1 MNHEY and CDR2 SMNVEV (reference sequence). V gave up 0 bases and J gave up 8 bases; unmatched junction bases: 13. The CDR3 DNA reads as TGTGCCAGCAGTTTATCTGGGACAGGGGTGGTTCTTCATCAGCAGTACTTC. This translates into CASSLSGTGVVLHQQYF.

The chain recombines TRBV7-9 with TRBJ2-2, with 7 bases that match TRBD1. Germline V CDR1 and CDR2: SEHNR, FQNEAQ (reference sequence). The trim removed 7 bases at V and 0 bases at J, leaving 14 bases unmatched. The CDR3 has 18 residues. The CDR3 loop reads CASNLVRGRSPNTGELFF. The CDR3 nucleotides are TGTGCCAGCAACTTGGTAAGGGGGCGGTCTCCGAACACCGGGGAGCTGTTTTTT.